One T cell receptor (beta chain) is described in this entry. Other DNA sequences of this sample code for an identical CDR3. Under the authors' procedure: Reference gene primer amplification in the assay estimated nucleated cell counts. This table comes from immunoSEQ multiplex PCR, and its TCRdb copy is limited to in-frame clones, with some not included. V, J and clone size were drawn from that table, and D and trimming were deduced from the DNA. The table has 140,000 to 150,000 clones, 84% seen once. This specimen comes from a study of blood T cell repertoires in COVID-19. The overall study: Sites across the United States, Italy and Spain contributed samples from acute and convalescent COVID-19. T cells, B-cell-depleted T cells, or PBMCs supplied cDNA or gDNA.

This CDR3 has 15 residues. Trimming removed 0 bases at V and 8 bases at J, with 13 bases between. Germline-derived CDR1 and CDR2 are MGHRA and YSYEKL. The clonotype comes from a human donor in a cohort sampled during active COVID-19. The chain employs TRBV4-1 and TRBJ1-4, with D perhaps TRBD1 (5 bases). The source material was peripheral blood. The CDR3 nucleotides read TGCGCCAGCAGCCAAGATGGCCAGGGAAGGGAAAAACTGTTTTTT. Its protein is CASSQDGQGREKLFF.